These T cell receptor beta chains were read from a single sample in a study of identical twins. TCRdb reprocessed the 5' RACE reads with MiXCR, giving one entry per CDR3 protein. The table records around 960,000 distinct CDR3 sequences, more than 9% of them present only once. The same data also went into a second study, on yellow fever vaccine responses in identical twins.

Sequencing used PBMCs. All receptors come from a woman aged 18-29 years in good health. The CDR3 runs from the conserved cysteine through the conserved F or W. The D gene is left open where the match is weak. Part of the rows lack a size; the others show once, few, many or a class for expanded clones.

v_gene: TRBV7-8; j_gene: TRBJ2-5; abundance: -; d_gene: -; CDR3nt: TGTGCCAGCAGCTTACGTCAGGGAGGGGGTGAGACCCAGTACTTC; CDR3aa: CASSLRQGGGETQYF
v_gene: TRBV5-1; j_gene: TRBJ2-2; abundance: -; d_gene: TRBD1; CDR3nt: TGCGCCAGCAGCTTGTGCAGGGGGAACACCGAGGAGCTGTTTTTT; CDR3aa: CASSLCRGNTEELFF
v_gene: TRBV5-1; j_gene: TRBJ1-1; abundance: few; d_gene: TRBD1; CDR3nt: TGCGCCAGCAGGGAAGGACAGGGGAATTTGAACACTGAAGCTTTCTTT; CDR3aa: CASREGQGNLNTEAFF
v_gene: TRBV20-1; j_gene: TRBJ1-1; abundance: -; d_gene: -; CDR3nt: TGCAGTGCTTCCGGCCACACTGAAGCTTTCTTT; CDR3aa: CSASGHTEAFF
v_gene: TRBV10-2; j_gene: TRBJ2-3; abundance: -; d_gene: -; CDR3nt: TGCGCCAGCAGCACAAGCACAGATACGCGGTATTTT; CDR3aa: CASSTSTDTRYF
v_gene: TRBV7-9; j_gene: TRBJ1-6; abundance: -; d_gene: -; CDR3nt: TGTGCCAGCAGCCTGCAACAGGGAAAGGATTCACCCCTCCACTTT; CDR3aa: CASSLQQGKDSPLHF
v_gene: TRBV12-3/TRBV12-4; j_gene: TRBJ2-1; abundance: few; d_gene: -; CDR3nt: TGTGCCAGCAGTTTTTGGGACCTGGATGAGCAGTTCTTC; CDR3aa: CASSFWDLDEQFF
v_gene: TRBV7-2; j_gene: TRBJ2-3; abundance: -; d_gene: -; CDR3nt: TGTGCCAGCAGTGTAACCCGCTACACAGATACGCAGTATTTT; CDR3aa: CASSVTRYTDTQYF
v_gene: TRBV18; j_gene: TRBJ2-3; abundance: few; d_gene: TRBD2; CDR3nt: TGTGCCAGCTCACCGGTCGGGGGGGCATCAGATACGCAGTATTTT; CDR3aa: CASSPVGGASDTQYF
v_gene: TRBV5-1; j_gene: TRBJ1-6; abundance: few; d_gene: TRBD1; CDR3nt: TGCGCCAGCAGTTACCAAGGACAGGATCAATCACCCCTCCACTTT; CDR3aa: CASSYQGQDQSPLHF
v_gene: TRBV14; j_gene: TRBJ2-3; abundance: few; d_gene: -; CDR3nt: TGTGCCAGCAGCCAACAGCGTCAGCCTAGCACAGATACGCAGTATTTT; CDR3aa: CASSQQRQPSTDTQYF
v_gene: TRBV12-3/TRBV12-4; j_gene: TRBJ1-5; abundance: many; d_gene: -; CDR3nt: TGTGCCAGCAGTTTTTGGGACAGCAATCAGCCCCAGCATTTT; CDR3aa: CASSFWDSNQPQHF
v_gene: TRBV9; j_gene: TRBJ2-5; abundance: many; d_gene: TRBD2; CDR3nt: TGTGCCAGCAGCCTAGGACAGACAGCGGGAGGACCCCAAGAGACCCAGTACTTC; CDR3aa: CASSLGQTAGGPQETQYF
v_gene: TRBV29-1; j_gene: TRBJ1-1; abundance: few; d_gene: -; CDR3nt: TGCAGCGTCACAGGGCTGAACACTGAAGCTTTCTTT; CDR3aa: CSVTGLNTEAFF
v_gene: TRBV7-9; j_gene: TRBJ2-5; abundance: many; d_gene: -; CDR3nt: TGTGCCAGCAGCTTAGCGGCGGTAGTCAGGCAAGAGACCCAGTACTTC; CDR3aa: CASSLAAVVRQETQYF
v_gene: TRBV28; j_gene: TRBJ1-1; abundance: -; d_gene: -; CDR3nt: TGTGCCAGCAGTTTCATGTGGGGGAACACTGAAGCTTTCTTT; CDR3aa: CASSFMWGNTEAFF
v_gene: TRBV10-3; j_gene: TRBJ2-7; abundance: -; d_gene: -; CDR3nt: TGTGCCATCCATCTAGAGGCTGAAGGCGAGCAGTACTTC; CDR3aa: CAIHLEAEGEQYF
v_gene: TRBV6-5; j_gene: TRBJ2-3; abundance: few; d_gene: TRBD1; CDR3nt: TGTGCCAGCAGTTACAAATTACAGGGGGCGTCCGCAGATACGCAGTATTTT; CDR3aa: CASSYKLQGASADTQYF
v_gene: TRBV6-1; j_gene: TRBJ2-2; abundance: few; d_gene: -; CDR3nt: TGTGCCAGCCCTCGCCCCGGGGGAGCAGGGACCGGGGAGCTGTTTTTT; CDR3aa: CASPRPGGAGTGELFF
v_gene: TRBV29-1; j_gene: TRBJ1-1; abundance: few; d_gene: TRBD1; CDR3nt: TGCAGCGTTGAATCTCCCGTTTGGCTCAGGGGGCAAGCTTTCTTT; CDR3aa: CSVESPVWLRGQAFF
v_gene: TRBV19; j_gene: TRBJ1-5; abundance: few; d_gene: TRBD1; CDR3nt: TGTGCCAGTAGTCCTCGGGACAGGGGTAGCAATCAGCCCCAGCATTTT; CDR3aa: CASSPRDRGSNQPQHF
v_gene: TRBV4-1; j_gene: TRBJ2-6; abundance: few; d_gene: -; CDR3nt: TGCGCCAGCAGCCAAGAAGCCCAAAGCTCTGGGGCCAACGTCCTGACTTTC; CDR3aa: CASSQEAQSSGANVLTF
v_gene: TRBV11-1; j_gene: TRBJ2-2; abundance: -; d_gene: -; CDR3nt: TGTGCCAGCAGCGCCGAAGGGGAGAGGGTCTTCGCGAACACCGGGGAGCTGTTTTTT; CDR3aa: CASSAEGERVFANTGELFF
v_gene: TRBV12-3/TRBV12-4; j_gene: TRBJ2-5; abundance: -; d_gene: -; CDR3nt: TGTGCCAGCAGCTTGGGACTTCAACAAGAGACCCAGTACTTC; CDR3aa: CASSLGLQQETQYF
v_gene: TRBV7-3; j_gene: TRBJ2-2; abundance: few; d_gene: -; CDR3nt: TGTGCCAGCAGCCAAACGTCCCCCCCCGGGGAGCTGTTTTTT; CDR3aa: CASSQTSPPGELFF
v_gene: TRBV20-1; j_gene: TRBJ2-1; abundance: few; d_gene: TRBD2; CDR3nt: TGCAGTGCCCCGCGACTAGCGGGAGAAGGCTACAATGAGCAGTTCTTC; CDR3aa: CSAPRLAGEGYNEQFF
v_gene: TRBV9; j_gene: TRBJ2-7; abundance: few; d_gene: TRBD1; CDR3nt: TGTGCCAGCAGCCCCCGACCGGGACAGGGGTTCCACGAGCAGTACTTC; CDR3aa: CASSPRPGQGFHEQYF
v_gene: TRBV5-1; j_gene: TRBJ2-7; abundance: -; d_gene: -; CDR3nt: TGCGCCAGCAGCTTGGATCTTCGCCTTTACCCCTACGAGCAGTACTTC; CDR3aa: CASSLDLRLYPYEQYF